These 3 T cell receptor beta chains came from one sample sequenced in a study of STAT5B mutations in CD4+ large granular lymphocyte leukemia. Libraries were prepared by immunoSEQ multiplex PCR; TCRdb keeps only in-frame clonotypes and omits some of them. Here the sample spans 25,000 to 30,000 clones, around 80% being singletons. Material: CD4+ T cells from blood buffy coats. These receptors came from a human donor in good health.

The rearrangement links TRBV6-5 to TRBJ1-1; 10 nucleotides agree with TRBD1. The CDR3 has 13 residues. Germline V CDR1 and CDR2: MNHEY, SVGAGI. V shed 6 bases, J shed 9 bases, and the junction held 7 bases outside the gene matches. Written as DNA, the CDR3 is TGTGCCAGCAGGGAGACAGGGGGCCTTCAAGCTTTCTTT. This sequence encodes CASRETGGLQAFF.

The chain couples TRBV6-6 to TRBJ1-2; D not resolved. V shed 6 bases and J shed 0 bases, with 14 bases lying between them. The germline V gene has CDR1 MNHNY and CDR2 SVGAGI (reference sequence). The CDR3 contains 15 residues. CDR3 residues: CASRRSGEANYGYTF. CDR3 nucleotides: TGTGCCAGCAGGAGGTCAGGAGAGGCTAACTATGGCTACACCTTC.

V and J are TRBV5-6 and TRBJ2-5, with TRBD2 matching over 7 bases. Germline V CDR1 and CDR2: SGHDT, YYEEEE. Trimming cost V 0 bases and J 5 bases; bases outside gene matches: 4. The CDR3 sequence is 14 residues long. This CDR3 reads CASSLGLAKETQYF. In DNA form, the CDR3 reads TGTGCCAGCAGCTTGGGACTAGCCAAGGAGACCCAGTACTTC.